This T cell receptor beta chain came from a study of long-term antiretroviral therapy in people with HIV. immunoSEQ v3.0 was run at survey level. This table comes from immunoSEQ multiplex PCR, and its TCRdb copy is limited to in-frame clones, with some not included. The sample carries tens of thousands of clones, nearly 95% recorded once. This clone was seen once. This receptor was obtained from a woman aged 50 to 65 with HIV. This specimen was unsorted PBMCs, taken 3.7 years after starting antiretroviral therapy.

The CDR3 is CASSADRIGIQYF. The CDR3 nucleotides read TGTGCCAGCAGCGCGGACAGGATAGGTATTCAGTACTTC. The J gene is TRBJ2-4, the V gene TRBV6-1; the match to TRBD1 covers 7 bases. Germline trimming cut 6 bases from V and 10 bases from J; bases unmatched to any gene: 9. This CDR3 comprises 13 residues. Germline V CDR1 and CDR2: MNHNS, SASEGT.